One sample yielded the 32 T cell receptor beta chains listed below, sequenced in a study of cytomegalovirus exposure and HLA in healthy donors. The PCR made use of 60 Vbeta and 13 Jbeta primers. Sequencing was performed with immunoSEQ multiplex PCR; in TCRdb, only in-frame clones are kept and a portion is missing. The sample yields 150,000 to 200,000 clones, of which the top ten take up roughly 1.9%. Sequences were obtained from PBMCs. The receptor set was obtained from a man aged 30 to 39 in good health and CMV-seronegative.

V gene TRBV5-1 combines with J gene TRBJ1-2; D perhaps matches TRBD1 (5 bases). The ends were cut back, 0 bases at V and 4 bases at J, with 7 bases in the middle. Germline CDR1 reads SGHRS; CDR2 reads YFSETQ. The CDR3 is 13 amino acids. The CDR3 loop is CASSLGQLYGYTF. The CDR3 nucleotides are TGCGCCAGCAGCTTGGGACAGCTCTATGGCTACACCTTC.

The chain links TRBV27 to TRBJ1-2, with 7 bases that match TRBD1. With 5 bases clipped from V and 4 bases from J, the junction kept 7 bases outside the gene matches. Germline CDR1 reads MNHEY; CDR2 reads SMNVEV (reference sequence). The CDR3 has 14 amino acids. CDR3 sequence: CASSRQGWAYGYTF. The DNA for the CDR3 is TGTGCCAGCAGTCGACAGGGTTGGGCCTATGGCTACACCTTC.

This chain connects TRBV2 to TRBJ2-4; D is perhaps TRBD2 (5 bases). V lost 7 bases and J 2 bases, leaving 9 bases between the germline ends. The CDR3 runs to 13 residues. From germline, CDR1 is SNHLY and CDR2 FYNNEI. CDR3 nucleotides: TGTGCCAGCACGAGGGAGTCCAAAAACATTCAGTACTTC. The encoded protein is CASTRESKNIQYF.

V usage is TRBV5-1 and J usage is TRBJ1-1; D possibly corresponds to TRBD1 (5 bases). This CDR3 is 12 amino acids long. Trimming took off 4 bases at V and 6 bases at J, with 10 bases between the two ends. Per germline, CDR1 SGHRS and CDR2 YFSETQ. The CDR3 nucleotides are TGCGCCAGCAGCATGGAGGGGCCTGAAGCTTTCTTT. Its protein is CASSMEGPEAFF.

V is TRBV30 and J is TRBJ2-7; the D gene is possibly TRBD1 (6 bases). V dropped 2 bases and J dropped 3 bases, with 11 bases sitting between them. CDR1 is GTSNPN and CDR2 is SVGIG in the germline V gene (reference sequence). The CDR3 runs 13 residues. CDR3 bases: TGTGCCTGGAGTAGAGGACAGATCTACGAGCAGTACTTC. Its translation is CAWSRGQIYEQYF.

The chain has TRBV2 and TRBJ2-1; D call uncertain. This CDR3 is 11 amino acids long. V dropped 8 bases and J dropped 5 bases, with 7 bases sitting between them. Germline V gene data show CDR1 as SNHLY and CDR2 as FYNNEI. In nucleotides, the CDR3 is TGTGCCAGCGCAGCGAACAATGAGCAGTTCTTC. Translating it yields CASAANNEQFF.

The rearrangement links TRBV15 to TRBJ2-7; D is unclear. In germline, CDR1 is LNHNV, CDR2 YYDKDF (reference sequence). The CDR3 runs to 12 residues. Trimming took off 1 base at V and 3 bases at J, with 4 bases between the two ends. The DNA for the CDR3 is TGTGCCACCAGCAGAGCGTACTACGAGCAGTACTTC. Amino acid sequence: CATSRAYYEQYF.

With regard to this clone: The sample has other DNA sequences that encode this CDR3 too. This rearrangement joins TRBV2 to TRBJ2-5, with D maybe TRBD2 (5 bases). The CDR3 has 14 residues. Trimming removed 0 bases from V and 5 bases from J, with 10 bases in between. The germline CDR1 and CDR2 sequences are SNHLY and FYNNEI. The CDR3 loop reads CASSEAGGRETQYF. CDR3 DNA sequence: TGTGCCAGCAGTGAAGCAGGAGGTAGGGAGACCCAGTACTTC.

CDR3 coding DNA: TGTGCCAGCAGTTTATCCTTCGGGAATGAGCAGTTCTTC. Its protein is CASSLSFGNEQFF. The chain links TRBV28 to TRBJ2-1, with D uncertain. V was cut by 1 base and J by 7 bases, with 8 bases left in between. Germline V CDR1 and CDR2: MDHEN, SYDVKM. The CDR3 is made up of 13 amino acids.

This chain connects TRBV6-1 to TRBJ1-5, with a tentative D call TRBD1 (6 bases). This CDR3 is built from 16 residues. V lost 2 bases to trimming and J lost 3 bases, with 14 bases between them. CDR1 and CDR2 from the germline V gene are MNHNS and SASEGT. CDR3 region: CASSELGASINQPQHF. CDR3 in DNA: TGTGCCAGCAGTGAATTGGGGGCGAGTATCAATCAGCCCCAGCATTTT.

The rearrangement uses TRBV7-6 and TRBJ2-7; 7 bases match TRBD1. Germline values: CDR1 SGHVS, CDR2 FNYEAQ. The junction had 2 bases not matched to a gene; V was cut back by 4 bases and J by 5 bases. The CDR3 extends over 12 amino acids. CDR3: CASSSTGNEQYF. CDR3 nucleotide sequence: TGTGCCAGCAGCTCGACAGGGAACGAGCAGTACTTC. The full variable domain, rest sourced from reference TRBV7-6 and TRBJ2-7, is GAGVSQSPRYKVTKRGQDVALRCDPISGHVSLYWYRQALGQGPEFLTYFNYEAQQDKSGLPNDRFSAERPEGSISTLTIQRTEQRDSAMYRCASSSTGNEQYFGPGTRLTVT.

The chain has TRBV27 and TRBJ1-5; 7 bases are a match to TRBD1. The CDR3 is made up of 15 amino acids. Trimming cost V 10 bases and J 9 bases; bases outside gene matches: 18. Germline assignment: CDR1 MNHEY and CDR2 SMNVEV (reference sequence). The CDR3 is CAIKTGNWGPMPQHF. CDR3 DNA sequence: TGTGCCATCAAGACAGGGAACTGGGGGCCCATGCCCCAGCATTTT.

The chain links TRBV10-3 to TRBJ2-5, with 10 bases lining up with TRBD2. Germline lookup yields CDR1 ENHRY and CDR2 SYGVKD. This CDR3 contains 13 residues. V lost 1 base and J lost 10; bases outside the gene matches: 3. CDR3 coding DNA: TGTGCCATCAGTGAGTGGAGCGGGAGGGTCCAGTACTTC. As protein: CAISEWSGRVQYF.

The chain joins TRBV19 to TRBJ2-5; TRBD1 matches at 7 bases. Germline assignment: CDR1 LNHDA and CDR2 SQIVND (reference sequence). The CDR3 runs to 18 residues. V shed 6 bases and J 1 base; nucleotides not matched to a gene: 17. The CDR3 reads CASSPTGSSRPSQETQYF. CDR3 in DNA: TGTGCCAGTAGCCCGACAGGGTCAAGCAGACCGTCCCAAGAGACCCAGTACTTC.

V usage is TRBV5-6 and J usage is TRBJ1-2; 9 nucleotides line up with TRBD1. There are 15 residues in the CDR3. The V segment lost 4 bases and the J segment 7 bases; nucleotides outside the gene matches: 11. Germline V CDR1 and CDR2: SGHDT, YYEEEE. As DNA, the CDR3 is TGTGCCAGCAGCCCGGGGACAGGGTGGGGGTCTGGCTACACCTTC. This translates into CASSPGTGWGSGYTF.

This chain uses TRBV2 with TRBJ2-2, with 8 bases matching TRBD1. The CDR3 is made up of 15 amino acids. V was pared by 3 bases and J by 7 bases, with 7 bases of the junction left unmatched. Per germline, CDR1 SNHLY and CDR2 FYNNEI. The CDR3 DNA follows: TGTGCCAGCAGTGACTCCAGGGGGCTCAGCGGGGAGCTGTTTTTT. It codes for CASSDSRGLSGELFF.

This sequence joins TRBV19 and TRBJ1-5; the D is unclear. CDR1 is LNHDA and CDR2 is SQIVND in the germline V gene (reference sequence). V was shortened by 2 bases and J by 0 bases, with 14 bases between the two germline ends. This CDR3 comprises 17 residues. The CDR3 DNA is TGTGCCAGTAGTATAAGGAGTAGTGGGTATAGCAATCAGCCCCAGCATTTT. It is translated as CASSIRSSGYSNQPQHF. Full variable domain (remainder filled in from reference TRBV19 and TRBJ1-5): DGGITQSPKYLFRKEGQNVTLSCEQNLNHDAMYWYRQDPGQGLRLIYYSQIVNDFQKGDIAEGYSVSREKKESFPLTVTSAQKNPTAFYLCASSIRSSGYSNQPQHFGDGTRLSIL.

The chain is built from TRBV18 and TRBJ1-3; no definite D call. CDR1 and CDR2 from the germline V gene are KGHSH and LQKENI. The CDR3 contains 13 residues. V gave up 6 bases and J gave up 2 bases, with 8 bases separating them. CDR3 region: CASSREAGNTIYF. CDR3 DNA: TGTGCCAGCTCGCGTGAGGCTGGAAACACCATATATTTT.

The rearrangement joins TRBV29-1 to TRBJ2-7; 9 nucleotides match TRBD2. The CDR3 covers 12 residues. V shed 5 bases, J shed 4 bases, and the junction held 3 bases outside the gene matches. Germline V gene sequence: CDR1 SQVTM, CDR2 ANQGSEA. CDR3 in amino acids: CSVLTSGYEQYF. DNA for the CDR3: TGCAGCGTTTTGACTAGCGGTTACGAGCAGTACTTC.

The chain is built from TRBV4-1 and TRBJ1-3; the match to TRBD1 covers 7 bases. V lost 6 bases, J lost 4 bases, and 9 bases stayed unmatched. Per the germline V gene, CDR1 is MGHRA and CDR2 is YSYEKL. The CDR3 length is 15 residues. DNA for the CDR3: TGCGCCAGCAGGCATACAGGGGTGGACGGAAACACCATATATTTT. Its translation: CASRHTGVDGNTIYF.

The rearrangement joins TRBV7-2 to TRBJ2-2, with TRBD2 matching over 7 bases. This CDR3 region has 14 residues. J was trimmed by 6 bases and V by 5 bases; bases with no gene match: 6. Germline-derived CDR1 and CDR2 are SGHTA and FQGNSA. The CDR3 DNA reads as TGTGCCAGCAGCATGGGGGAGGGCGCCGGGGAGCTGTTTTTT. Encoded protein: CASSMGEGAGELFF. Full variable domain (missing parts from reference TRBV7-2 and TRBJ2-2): GAGVSQSPSNKVTEKGKDVELRCDPISGHTALYWYRQSLGQGLEFLIYFQGNSAPDKSGLPSDRFSAERTGGSVSTLTIQRTQQEDSAVYLCASSMGEGAGELFFGEGSRLTVL.

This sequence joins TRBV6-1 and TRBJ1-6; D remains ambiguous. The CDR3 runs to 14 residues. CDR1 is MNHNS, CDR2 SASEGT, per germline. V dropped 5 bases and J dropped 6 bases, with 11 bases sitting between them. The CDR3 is CASSMEQSNSPLHF. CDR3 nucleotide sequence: TGTGCCAGCAGTATGGAACAGTCTAATTCACCCCTCCACTTT.

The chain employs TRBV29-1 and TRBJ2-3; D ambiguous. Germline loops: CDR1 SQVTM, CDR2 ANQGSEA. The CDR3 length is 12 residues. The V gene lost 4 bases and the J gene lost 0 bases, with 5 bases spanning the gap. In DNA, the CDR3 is TGCAGCGTTGGTATGAGCACAGATACGCAGTATTTT. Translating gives CSVGMSTDTQYF.

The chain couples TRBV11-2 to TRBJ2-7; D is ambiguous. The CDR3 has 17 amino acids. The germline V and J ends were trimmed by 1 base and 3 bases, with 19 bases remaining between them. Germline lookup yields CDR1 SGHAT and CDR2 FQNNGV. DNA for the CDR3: TGTGCCAGCAGCTTAGGAGGCGGTCGCTTTCCTAACTACGAGCAGTACTTC. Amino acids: CASSLGGGRFPNYEQYF.

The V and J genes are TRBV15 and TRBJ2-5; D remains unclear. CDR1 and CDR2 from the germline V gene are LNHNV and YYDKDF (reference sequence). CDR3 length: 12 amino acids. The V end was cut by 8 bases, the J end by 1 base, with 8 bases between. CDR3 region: CATDKVQETQYF. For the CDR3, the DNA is TGTGCCACCGACAAGGTCCAAGAGACCCAGTACTTC.

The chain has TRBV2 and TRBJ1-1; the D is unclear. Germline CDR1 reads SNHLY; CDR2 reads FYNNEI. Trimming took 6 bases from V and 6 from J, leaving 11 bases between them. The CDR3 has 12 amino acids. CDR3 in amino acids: CASRADLPEAFF. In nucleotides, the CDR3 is TGTGCCAGCAGGGCTGATCTCCCTGAAGCTTTCTTT.

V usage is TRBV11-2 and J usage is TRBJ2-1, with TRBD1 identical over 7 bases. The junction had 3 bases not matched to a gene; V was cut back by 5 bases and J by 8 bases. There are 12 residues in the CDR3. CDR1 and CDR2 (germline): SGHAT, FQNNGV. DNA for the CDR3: TGTGCCAGCAGCCGAGGGGGCGATGAGCAGTTCTTC. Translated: CASSRGGDEQFF. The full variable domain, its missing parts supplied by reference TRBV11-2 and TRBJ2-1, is EAGVAQSPRYKIIEKRQSVAFWCNPISGHATLYWYQQILGQGPKLLIQFQNNGVVDDSQLPKDRFSAERLKGVDSTLKIQPAKLEDSAVYLCASSRGGDEQFFGPGTRLTVL.

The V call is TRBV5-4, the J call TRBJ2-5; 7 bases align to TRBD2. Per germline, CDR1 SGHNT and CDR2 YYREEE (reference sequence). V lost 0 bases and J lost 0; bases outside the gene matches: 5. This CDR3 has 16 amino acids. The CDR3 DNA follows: TGTGCCAGCAGCTTGGCCTTTACTAGCGACCAAGAGACCCAGTACTTC. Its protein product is CASSLAFTSDQETQYF.

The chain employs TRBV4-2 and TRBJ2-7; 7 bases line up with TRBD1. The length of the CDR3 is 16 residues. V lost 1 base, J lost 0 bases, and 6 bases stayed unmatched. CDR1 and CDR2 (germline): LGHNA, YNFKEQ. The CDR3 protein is CASSQASTGISYEQYF. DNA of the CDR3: TGTGCCAGCAGCCAAGCCTCGACAGGGATCTCCTACGAGCAGTACTTC.

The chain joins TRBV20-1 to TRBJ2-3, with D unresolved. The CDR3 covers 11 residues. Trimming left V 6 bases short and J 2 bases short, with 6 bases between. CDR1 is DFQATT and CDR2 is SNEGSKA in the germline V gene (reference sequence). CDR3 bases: TGCAGTGCCGGTACCACAGATACGCAGTATTTT. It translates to CSAGTTDTQYF.

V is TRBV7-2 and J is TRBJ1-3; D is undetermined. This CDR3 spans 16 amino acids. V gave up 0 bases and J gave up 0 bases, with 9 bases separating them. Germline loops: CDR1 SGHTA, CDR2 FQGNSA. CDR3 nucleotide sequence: TGTGCCAGCAGCTTAGCTCCGGGTTTCTCTGGAAACACCATATATTTT. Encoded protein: CASSLAPGFSGNTIYF.

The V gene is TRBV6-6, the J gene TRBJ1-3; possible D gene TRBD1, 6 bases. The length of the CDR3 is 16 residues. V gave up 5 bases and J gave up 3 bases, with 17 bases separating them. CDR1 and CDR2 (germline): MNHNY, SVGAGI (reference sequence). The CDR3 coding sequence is TGTGCCAGCAGTCTGGGGGCATTAAATGGTGGAAACACCATATATTTT. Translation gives CASSLGALNGGNTIYF.